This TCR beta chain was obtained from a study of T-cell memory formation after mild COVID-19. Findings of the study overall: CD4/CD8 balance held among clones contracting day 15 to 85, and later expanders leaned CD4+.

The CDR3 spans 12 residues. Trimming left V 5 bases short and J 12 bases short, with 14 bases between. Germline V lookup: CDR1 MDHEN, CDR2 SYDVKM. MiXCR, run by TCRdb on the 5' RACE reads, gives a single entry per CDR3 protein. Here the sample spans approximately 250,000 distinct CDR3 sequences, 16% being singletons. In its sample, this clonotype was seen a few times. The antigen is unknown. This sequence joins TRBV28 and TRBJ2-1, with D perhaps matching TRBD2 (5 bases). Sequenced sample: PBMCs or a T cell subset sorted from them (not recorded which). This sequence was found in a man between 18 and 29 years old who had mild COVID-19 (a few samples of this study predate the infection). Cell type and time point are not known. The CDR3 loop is CASSKTRRGQFF. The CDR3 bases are TGTGCCAGCAGTAAGACCCGACGGGGGCAGTTCTTC.